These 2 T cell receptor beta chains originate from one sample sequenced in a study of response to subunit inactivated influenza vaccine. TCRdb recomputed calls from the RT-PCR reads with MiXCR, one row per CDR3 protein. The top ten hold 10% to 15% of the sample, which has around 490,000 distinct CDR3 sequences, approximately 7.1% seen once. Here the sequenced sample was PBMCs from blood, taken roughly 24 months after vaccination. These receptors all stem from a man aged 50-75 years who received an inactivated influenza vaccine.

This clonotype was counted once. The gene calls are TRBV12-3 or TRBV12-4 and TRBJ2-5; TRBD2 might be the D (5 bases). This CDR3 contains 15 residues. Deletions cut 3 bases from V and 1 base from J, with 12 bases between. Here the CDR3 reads CASSFGNISQETQYF. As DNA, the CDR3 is TGTGCCAGCAGTTTCGGGAACATCTCCCAAGAGACCCAGTACTTC.

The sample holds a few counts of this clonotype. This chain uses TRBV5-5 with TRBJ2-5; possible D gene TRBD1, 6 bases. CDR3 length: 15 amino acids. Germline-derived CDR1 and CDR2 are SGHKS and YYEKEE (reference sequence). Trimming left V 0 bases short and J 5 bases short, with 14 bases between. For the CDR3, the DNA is TGTGCCAGCAGCTTGGATTACAGGGTTTGGGAGACCCAGTACTTC. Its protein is CASSLDYRVWETQYF.